This entry lists 24 T cell receptor beta chains sequenced from one sample in a study of identical twins. In TCRdb, the 5' RACE reads were re-called with MiXCR into one record per CDR3 protein. The sample lists hundreds of thousands of distinct CDR3 sequences; 21% were seen once. This sample was also put to use in a study of T cells expressing NK-cell markers.

Sequenced material: PBMCs. Receptor source: a woman aged 18-35 years in good health.

J is TRBJ2-7 and V is TRBV6-6, with 9 positions matching TRBD1. Germline values: CDR1 MNHNY, CDR2 SVGAGI (reference sequence). Germline trimming cut 0 bases from V and 1 base from J; bases unmatched to any gene: 10. The CDR3 is 18 amino acids. The CDR3 sequence is CASSYSGTGTGMSYEQYF. The CDR3 DNA reads as TGTGCCAGCAGTTACTCGGGAACCGGGACAGGGATGTCCTACGAGCAGTACTTC.

The chain links TRBV6-2 or TRBV6-3 to TRBJ2-1, with 11 bases matching TRBD2. CDR1 MNHEY and CDR2 SVGEGT come from the germline V gene. CDR3 length: 18 residues. V shed 5 bases and J 10 bases; nucleotides not matched to a gene: 19. The CDR3 DNA is TGTGCCAGCAGTCCCCGGGTGAATAGCGGGGGGGACGAGGGAGAGCAGTTCTTC. It encodes CASSPRVNSGGDEGEQFF.

The sample holds a few counts of this clonotype. CDR3 sequence (DNA): TGCGCCAGCAGACCCCGACTAGCGGGGCGTAGAGATGAGCAGTTCTTC. Translation gives CASRPRLAGRRDEQFF. The V gene is TRBV5-1, the J gene TRBJ2-1, with 11 bases lining up with TRBD2. The germline V gene has CDR1 SGHRS and CDR2 YFSETQ. This CDR3 has 16 residues. Trimming at V came to 5 bases and at J to 8 bases, leaving 12 bases not matched to a gene.

This clonotype was seen a handful of times. CDR3 coding DNA: TGCAGTGCTAGCGACCCTCGGGGAGCGACAGATACGCAGTATTTT. It encodes CSASDPRGATDTQYF. V gene TRBV20-1 combines with J gene TRBJ2-3; D is possibly TRBD2 (5 bases). The CDR3 consists of 15 residues. V was shortened by 3 bases and J by 3 bases, with 16 bases between the two germline ends. Germline CDR1 DFQATT, CDR2 SNEGSKA (reference sequence).

This sequence joins TRBV5-1 and TRBJ2-1, with 10 bases fitting TRBD2. The CDR3 totals 17 residues. Germline-derived CDR1 and CDR2 are SGHRS and YFSETQ. Losses at the gene ends were 4 bases for V and 8 bases for J; bases not matched to a gene: 15. CDR3 nucleotides: TGCGCCAGCAGCCTACTTCGGAGCGGGGGGGAAGTTGATGAGCAGTTCTTC. It specifies CASSLLRSGGEVDEQFF.

This clonotype has only a few counts. The rearrangement joins TRBV25-1 to TRBJ1-1; 9 bases line up with TRBD1. V lost 6 bases, J lost 5 bases, and 10 bases stayed unmatched. The CDR3 runs 15 residues. Germline V gene sequence: CDR1 MGHDK, CDR2 SYGVNS. This chain's CDR3 is CASREAGQGRTEAFF. For the CDR3, the DNA is TGTGCCAGCAGGGAAGCGGGACAGGGTCGGACTGAAGCTTTCTTT.

The chain couples TRBV12-3 or TRBV12-4 to TRBJ2-3; a possible D gene is TRBD2 (6 bases). V was pared by 7 bases and J by 2 bases, with 13 bases between. This CDR3 region has 14 residues. The CDR3 protein is CASKPSADTDTQYF. In nucleotides, the CDR3 is TGTGCCAGCAAACCTAGCGCCGACACAGATACGCAGTATTTT.

The V and J genes are TRBV5-1 and TRBJ2-7; tentatively, D is TRBD1 (6 bases). V lost 4 bases and J 1 base, leaving 27 bases between the germline ends. The CDR3 contains 19 residues. Germline CDR1 is SGHRS and CDR2 is YFSETQ. The DNA for the CDR3 is TGCGCCAGCAGCGCCCTAGATCGTCTCCGGGACAAGGGGTCCTACGAGCAGTACTTC. Residues: CASSALDRLRDKGSYEQYF. Full variable domain (remainder filled in from reference TRBV5-1 and TRBJ2-7): KAGVTQTPRYLIKTRGQQVTLSCSPISGHRSVSWYQQTPGQGLQFLFEYFSETQRNKGNFPGRFSGRQFSNSRSEMNVSTLELGDSALYLCASSALDRLRDKGSYEQYFGPGTRLTVT.

This clonotype was observed many times. The chain combines TRBV4-3 with TRBJ1-1; no reliable D call. In germline, CDR1 is LGHNA, CDR2 YSLEER. Trimming left V 0 bases short and J 4 bases short, with 12 bases between. CDR3 size: 15 residues. The CDR3 region is CASSQEPQQSTEAFF. The DNA of the CDR3 is TGCGCCAGCAGCCAAGAACCTCAGCAGTCCACTGAAGCTTTCTTT.

V usage is TRBV11-2 and J usage is TRBJ2-5, with D unclear. The CDR3 sequence is 16 residues long. The V gene's germline CDR1 is SGHAT and CDR2 FQNNGV. Trimming left V 1 base short and J 2 bases short, with 14 bases between. The CDR3 bases are TGTGCCAGCAGCTTAGTAGCAAGAAGAGGACAAGAGACCCAGTACTTC. Protein: CASSLVARRGQETQYF.

The chain has TRBV29-1 and TRBJ1-5, with a possible D match to TRBD1 (6 bases). The germline CDR1 and CDR2 sequences are SQVTM and ANQGSEA. Trimming pared 7 bases from V and 7 bases from J, leaving 17 bases between. The CDR3 is made up of 13 amino acids. DNA for the CDR3: TGCAGCGCCGTCGGGGGGCACGGACAGCCCCAGCATTTT. This translates into CSAVGGHGQPQHF.

This clonotype has more than one count but fewer than ten. The chain couples TRBV7-2 to TRBJ2-5; D not certain. V shed 2 bases and J shed 4 bases, with 8 bases lying between them. Germline V gene sequence: CDR1 SGHTA, CDR2 FQGNSA. The CDR3 extends over 13 amino acids. In DNA form, the CDR3 reads TGTGCCAGCAGCTTAATTTATCGAGAGACCCAGTACTTC. Its translation: CASSLIYRETQYF.

The chain couples TRBV20-1 to TRBJ2-5; no firm D call. Germline V CDR1 and CDR2: DFQATT, SNEGSKA (reference sequence). CDR3 length: 11 amino acids. V was trimmed by 4 bases and J by 5 bases, leaving 8 bases between them. The CDR3: CSATIRETQYF. In nucleotides, the CDR3 is TGCAGTGCTACCATTAGGGAGACCCAGTACTTC.

This clonotype was recorded a few times. A much larger clone differs by one base, so this may be a read error. The genes are TRBV20-1 and TRBJ1-2; D is undetermined. Germline V gene sequence: CDR1 DFQATT, CDR2 SNEGSKA (reference sequence). The CDR3 contains 12 residues. The V end was cut by 0 bases, the J end by 4 bases, with 6 bases between. The CDR3 DNA sequence: TGCAGTGCTAGAGAAGGACTCTATGGCTACACCTTC. Its translation: CSAREGLYGYTF.

The gene calls are TRBV20-1 and TRBJ1-6, with no clear D. This CDR3 is 13 amino acids long. V lost 0 bases to trimming and J lost 5 bases, with 5 bases between them. Germline V gene lookup returns CDR1 DFQATT and CDR2 SNEGSKA (reference sequence). The CDR3 DNA is TGCAGTGCTAGAGAGGCGAATAATTCACCCCTCCACTTT. Translating it yields CSAREANNSPLHF.

In its sample, this clonotype was seen many times. The chain uses TRBV29-1 and TRBJ2-7, with D possibly being TRBD1 (5 bases). Looked up from germline, CDR1 is SQVTM and CDR2 is ANQGSEA. The length of the CDR3 is 14 residues. The V and J ends lost 2 bases and 0 bases respectively, with 11 bases between them. The CDR3 coding sequence is TGCAGCGTTGAATGGCAGGGAAGCTCCTACGAGCAGTACTTC. It codes for CSVEWQGSSYEQYF.

This clonotype was counted between two and nine times. The V call is TRBV7-2, the J call TRBJ2-1; either TRBD1 or TRBD2 may supply D (5 bases each). This CDR3 region has 15 residues. The germline V gene encodes CDR1 SGHTA and CDR2 FQGNSA. V was cut by 2 bases and J by 4 bases, with 12 bases left in between. Here the CDR3 DNA reads TGTGCCAGCAGCTTACGGGGCGGGTTTTACAATGAGCAGTTCTTC. Residues: CASSLRGGFYNEQFF.

This clonotype was observed a handful of times. The V call is TRBV7-9, the J call TRBJ1-2; weak D call: TRBD1 (5 bases). This CDR3 is built from 16 residues. The V end was cut by 5 bases, the J end by 2 bases, with 18 bases between. Germline V lookup: CDR1 SEHNR, CDR2 FQNEAQ (reference sequence). The CDR3 protein is CASSPGGAALNYGYTF. DNA for the CDR3: TGTGCCAGCAGCCCAGGAGGGGCAGCCCTGAACTATGGCTACACCTTC.

This clonotype was counted a few times. The chain joins TRBV7-6 to TRBJ2-3; 7 bases are a match to TRBD1. The CDR3 has 17 amino acids. CDR1 SGHVS and CDR2 FNYEAQ come from the germline V gene. V trimming: 0 bases; J trimming: 6 bases; junction bases outside the gene matches: 12. DNA of the CDR3: TGTGCCAGCAGCTTAGCGCCCAGGACAGGTTACGCGGATACGCAGTATTTT. It translates to CASSLAPRTGYADTQYF.

This clonotype showed up just a few times. This rearrangement joins TRBV5-4 to TRBJ2-2; no clear D. Trimming removed 4 bases from V and 5 bases from J, with 12 bases in between. The germline CDR1 and CDR2 sequences are SGHNT and YYREEE (reference sequence). This CDR3 has 14 amino acids. CDR3 in amino acids: CASSPDPLTGELFF. The CDR3 DNA follows: TGTGCCAGCAGCCCCGACCCCTTAACCGGGGAGCTGTTTTTT.

This clonotype was observed a few times. The rearrangement joins TRBV5-1 to TRBJ2-5, with D possibly TRBD2 on 6 matching bases. The V gene lost 5 bases and the J gene lost 3 bases, with 11 bases spanning the gap. The CDR3 runs to 13 residues. Germline values: CDR1 SGHRS, CDR2 YFSETQ. DNA of the CDR3: TGCGCCAGCAGGCAAGGAGGGGAAGAGACCCAGTACTTC. This gives the protein CASRQGGEETQYF.

This clonotype was seen a handful of times. The rearrangement joins TRBV20-1 to TRBJ2-3, with 7 bases aligning to TRBD2. The CDR3 consists of 13 residues. Trimming at V came to 5 bases and at J to 6 bases, leaving 8 bases not matched to a gene. The germline V gene encodes CDR1 DFQATT and CDR2 SNEGSKA (reference sequence). The CDR3 spells CSAPAGASDTQYF. As DNA, the CDR3 is TGCAGTGCTCCTGCGGGAGCGTCGGATACGCAGTATTTT.

In this sample, this clonotype turned up a few times. J is TRBJ2-6 and V is TRBV4-3; no reliable D call. CDR1 LGHNA and CDR2 YSLEER come from the germline V gene. Trimming removed 4 bases from V and 8 bases from J, with 12 bases in between. The CDR3 loop spans 14 amino acids. The CDR3 is CASSPSTLTNVLTF. CDR3 sequence (DNA): TGCGCCAGCAGCCCCTCAACCCTGACCAACGTCCTGACTTTC.

This clonotype was found a few times. The chain recombines TRBV12-3 or TRBV12-4 with TRBJ1-5, with D uncertain. The CDR3 length is 14 residues. The V end was cut by 5 bases, the J end by 0 bases, with 8 bases between. CDR3: CASSPHDSNQPQHF. CDR3 nucleotide sequence: TGTGCCAGCAGTCCCCATGATAGCAATCAGCCCCAGCATTTT.